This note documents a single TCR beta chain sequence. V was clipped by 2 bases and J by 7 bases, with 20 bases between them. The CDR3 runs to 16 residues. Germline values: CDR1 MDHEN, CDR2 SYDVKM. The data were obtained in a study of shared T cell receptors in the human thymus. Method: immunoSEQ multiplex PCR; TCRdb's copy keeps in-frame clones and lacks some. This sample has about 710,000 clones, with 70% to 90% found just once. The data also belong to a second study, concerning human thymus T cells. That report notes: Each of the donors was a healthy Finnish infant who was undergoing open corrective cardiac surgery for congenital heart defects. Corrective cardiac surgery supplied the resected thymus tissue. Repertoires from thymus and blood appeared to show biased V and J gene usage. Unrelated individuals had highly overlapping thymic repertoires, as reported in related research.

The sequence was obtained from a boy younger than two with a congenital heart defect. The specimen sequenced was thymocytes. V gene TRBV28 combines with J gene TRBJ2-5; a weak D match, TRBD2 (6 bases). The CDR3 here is CASSLGPGEKEGTQYF. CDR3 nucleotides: TGTGCCAGCAGTTTAGGCCCGGGCGAAAAGGAGGGGACCCAGTACTTC.